This T cell receptor beta chain was documented in a study of cytomegalovirus exposure and HLA in healthy donors (dated by TCRdb to 2015 to 2018). Regarding the research as a whole: The roughly 650 repertoires of the first cohort and the roughly 120 validation repertoires were produced on the same platform, according to a later analysis. Besides the first cohort of some 670 subjects, a separate validation cohort made up of over 95 different subjects was used. The study aimed to test whether signatures of past pathogen exposure could be identified by cataloging public T cell receptors. To predict cytomegalovirus infection status, the study combined high-throughput TCR immunosequencing, statistical association of individual TCRs with disease status, and machine learning. General study outcomes and caveats: Of the cluster scores, around 95% were above 0 in a later analysis, which found that TCRs clustered in the first cohort also tended to co-occur in the 120 validation repertoires. A total of 164 TCR beta chains were listed by the study as associated with cytomegalovirus. While some public TCRs were present in many individuals, most TCR sequences turned up only very rarely across donors. The classifier was reported to diagnose cytomegalovirus status with high specificity and sensitivity in both the original cohort and the validation cohort. A later analysis lacked HLA typing for the validation cohort, so it scored co-occurrence in that cohort across all 120 or so repertoires. It was suggested by the authors that the approach could potentially be generalized to other disease states and immunological phenotypes. Three of the identified cytomegalovirus-associated TCR beta chains were confirmed in vitro to be specific for cytomegalovirus antigens.

The donors belonged to the validation cohort of approximately 130 subjects, which was separate from the roughly 670-subject first cohort. Library preparation used the immunoSEQ multiplex PCR assay. Per the source publication's procedure: A statistical classification framework was built for diagnosing cytomegalovirus status from the catalog of TCR beta chain sequences. TCRdb took over this immuneACCESS table, retaining in-frame rearrangements with V and J assigned. Such tables are incomplete; in checked studies, under half of the missing clones stem from an unresolved V gene, and the remainder is unexplained. V and J calls plus clone size are reproduced from that table; the DNA served to infer D and trimming. The table for this sample lists 250,000 to 400,000 clones; over 75% of them were counted only once. Roughly 0.88% of the sample is taken by the ten largest. The CDR1 and CDR2 encoded by the germline V gene are KGHSH and LQKENI. V is shortened by 6 bases, J by 3 bases, and the region joining them spans 21 bases. Reading from cysteine to phenylalanine, the CDR3 counts 16 amino acids. The kept DNA is CDR3 alone, 48 bases in frame from the first base.

For this clone: The clone's antigen remains unknown. One base away there is no much larger clone; base qualities are not given.

This receptor chain uses TRBV18 and TRBJ2-7; the D gene is possibly TRBD2, with 6 bases matching. The sequence was collected from a man between 25 and 39 years old in good health and CMV-seronegative. Sequencing was done on a sample of PBMCs. The CDR3 in this case is CASSQYRDSLIYEQYF. The DNA sequence follows: TGTGCCAGCTCTCAATACCGGGACTCACTGATCTACGAGCAGTACTTC.